Each of the 15 T cell receptor beta chains below was sequenced from the same sample in a study of T-cell reconstitution after alpha-beta-depleted transplantation in children. Unique molecular identifiers featured in how the TCRbeta library was prepared. TCRdb processed the PCR reads anew with MiXCR; each CDR3 protein has one entry. The sample consists of 600,000 to 700,000 distinct CDR3 sequences, approximately 17% of them appearing once. This sample comprised PBMCs from the stem cell graft donor, obtained from the stem cell graft. These receptors came from a human donor who donated a stem cell graft to a child with acute myeloid leukemia.

The V call is TRBV6-6, the J call TRBJ2-5, with D uncertain. This CDR3 is 13 amino acids long. V dropped 3 bases and J dropped 2 bases, with 7 bases sitting between them. The germline CDR1 and CDR2 sequences are MNHNY and SVGAGI (reference sequence). The CDR3 is CASSYGSQETQYF. CDR3 nucleotides: TGTGCCAGCAGTTATGGATCGCAAGAGACCCAGTACTTC.

The rearrangement uses TRBV27 and TRBJ1-1; 9 nucleotides line up with TRBD1. Germline V gene data show CDR1 as MNHEY and CDR2 as SMNVEV (reference sequence). The CDR3 spans 15 residues. Losses at the gene ends were 6 bases for V and 2 bases for J; bases not matched to a gene: 7. CDR3 bases: TGTGCCAGCAGACCAAGACAGGGGGTAAACACTGAAGCTTTCTTT. Translated: CASRPRQGVNTEAFF.

The V call is TRBV6-1, the J call TRBJ2-2; D may be TRBD2 (7 bases). The ends were cut back, 7 bases at V and 3 bases at J, with 12 bases in the middle. Germline CDR1 is MNHNS and CDR2 is SASEGT. This CDR3 is 14 amino acids long. The CDR3 is CASKEGGDTGELFF. CDR3 DNA sequence: TGTGCCAGCAAGGAGGGGGGGGACACCGGGGAGCTGTTTTTT.

The V gene is TRBV10-1, the J gene TRBJ2-2; D ambiguous. CDR3 length: 13 amino acids. Trimming took off 2 bases at V and 4 bases at J, with 5 bases between the two ends. Germline values: CDR1 WNHNN, CDR2 SYGVQD (reference sequence). DNA for the CDR3: TGCGCCAGCAGTGAGATGGCCACCGGGGAGCTGTTTTTT. It specifies CASSEMATGELFF.

The chain links TRBV20-1 to TRBJ1-5, with 8 bases matching TRBD1. Germline lookup yields CDR1 DFQATT and CDR2 SNEGSKA (reference sequence). Trimming cost V 0 bases and J 9 bases; bases outside gene matches: 13. The CDR3 length is 16 residues. The CDR3 loop is CSARDRGRGLWVPQHF. CDR3 in DNA: TGCAGTGCTAGAGATCGGGGCAGGGGGCTGTGGGTGCCCCAGCATTTT.

Many counts were recorded for this clonotype. V gene TRBV20-1 combines with J gene TRBJ2-2; 7 bases are shared with TRBD2. The CDR3 extends over 14 amino acids. CDR1 and CDR2 from the germline V gene are DFQATT and SNEGSKA (reference sequence). The ends lost 5 bases at V and 4 bases at J; junction bases unmatched: 7. The CDR3 DNA reads as TGCAGTGCTCGCCGGGGGGTGGGCACCGGGGAGCTGTTTTTT. It codes for CSARRGVGTGELFF.

There are a few counts of this clonotype. The gene calls are TRBV20-1 and TRBJ2-2; 9 positions match TRBD1. With 0 bases clipped from V and 7 bases from J, the junction kept 9 bases outside the gene matches. The CDR3 sequence is 16 residues long. The germline gives CDR1 DFQATT, CDR2 SNEGSKA (reference sequence). The CDR3 nucleotides read TGCAGTGCTAGAGATCTAGGACAGGGGTCTGTCGGGGAGCTGTTTTTT. Translation gives CSARDLGQGSVGELFF.

This clonotype has a count of ten or more. The genes are TRBV25-1 and TRBJ1-2; D remains unclear. V gave up 2 bases and J gave up 4 bases, with 5 bases separating them. CDR3 length: 12 residues. The germline gives CDR1 MGHDK, CDR2 SYGVNS. The CDR3 region is CASSEAGYGYTF. CDR3 bases: TGTGCCAGCAGTGAAGCGGGCTATGGCTACACCTTC.

V usage is TRBV20-1 and J usage is TRBJ2-7; TRBD1 or TRBD2 may be the D gene (6 bases each). CDR3 length equals 14 residues. Trimming stripped 0 bases from V and 4 bases from J, with 13 bases between. CDR1 and CDR2 (germline): DFQATT, SNEGSKA (reference sequence). CDR3 in amino acids: CSARETGAGYEQYF. The CDR3 DNA sequence: TGCAGTGCTAGAGAGACGGGGGCAGGTTACGAGCAGTACTTC.

This clonotype was counted once. V is TRBV24-1 and J is TRBJ1-5; D is unresolved. The CDR3 runs 13 residues. The ends were cut back, 2 bases at V and 6 bases at J, with 7 bases in the middle. Germline lookup yields CDR1 KGHDR and CDR2 SFDVKD. The CDR3: CATSDSPGQPQHF. Written as DNA, the CDR3 is TGTGCCACCAGTGATTCCCCCGGTCAGCCCCAGCATTTT.

This clonotype was recorded a few times. This chain uses TRBV30 with TRBJ2-7; D might be TRBD1 (6 bases). The CDR3 loop spans 13 amino acids. The V gene lost 2 bases and the J gene lost 9 bases, with 17 bases spanning the gap. In germline, CDR1 is GTSNPN, CDR2 SVGIG (reference sequence). CDR3 loop: CAWSPGQPNGQYF. The CDR3 DNA is TGTGCCTGGAGTCCCGGACAGCCTAATGGGCAGTACTTC.

V and J are TRBV12-3 or TRBV12-4 and TRBJ2-1, with 7 bases fitting TRBD2. V lost 5 bases, J lost 8 bases, and 12 bases stayed unmatched. The CDR3 is 15 residues long. CDR3 sequence (DNA): TGTGCCAGCAGTCCGCCTAGCGGACGGTGGTATGAGCAGTTCTTC. It yields the protein CASSPPSGRWYEQFF.

This clonotype was seen repeatedly, ten times or more. The chain joins TRBV20-1 to TRBJ2-5; D is possibly TRBD2 (7 bases). Germline V gene sequence: CDR1 DFQATT, CDR2 SNEGSKA (reference sequence). This CDR3 comprises 16 residues. Between the trimmed V and J ends, which lost 6 bases and 5 bases, there was a span of 25 bases. In DNA, the CDR3 is TGCAGTGCCCTAAGAGGTGGGGGGGCCGGTCGGGAGACCCAGTACTTC. Its translation: CSALRGGGAGRETQYF.

The V and J genes are TRBV7-9 and TRBJ2-1, with D possibly being TRBD1 (5 bases). CDR1 and CDR2 from the germline V gene are SEHNR and FQNEAQ (reference sequence). Trimming took 10 bases from V and 8 from J, leaving 21 bases between them. This CDR3 is 14 amino acids long. CDR3 loop: CATKLLLRQHEQFF. The CDR3 nucleotides are TGTGCCACGAAACTCCTCCTTAGACAGCATGAGCAGTTCTTC.

The chain couples TRBV12-3 or TRBV12-4 to TRBJ2-5; no firm D call. Trimming left V 6 bases short and J 5 bases short, with 13 bases between. This CDR3 region has 13 residues. Written as DNA, the CDR3 is TGTGCCAGCAGGGCCGTGGTGGGTGAGACCCAGTACTTC. Translated: CASRAVVGETQYF.